This T cell receptor (beta chain) is from a study of Ad26.COV2.S vaccination and SARS-CoV-2 variants. The CDR3 has 13 amino acids. V was cut by 6 bases and J by 0 bases, with 8 bases left in between. Per the germline V gene, CDR1 is LNHDA and CDR2 is SQIVND (reference sequence). Assay used: immunoSEQ multiplex PCR; TCRdb lists only in-frame clones, some missing. The sample lists 350,000 to 600,000 clones; 80% to 90% were seen once. This sample's treatment: approximately 18 received Ad26.COV2.S at low or high dose, single or two shots; about 5 received placebo; per-sample allocation not given. Sampling happened 63 days after the first vaccine or placebo injection.

This specimen consisted of peripheral blood, obtained in a trial of Ad26.COV2.S vaccine versus placebo. The V gene is TRBV19, the J gene TRBJ1-1, with D unclear. The source is a person aged 18 to 59 who received the Ad26.COV2.S COVID-19 vaccine or a placebo. The CDR3 reads CASRLRMNTEAFF. For the CDR3, the DNA is TGTGCCAGTAGACTCAGAATGAACACTGAAGCTTTCTTT.